This TCR beta chain appears in the sequencing data of a study of T cell repertoires in aging, cancer and after chemotherapy. Study context: Patients with chronic lymphocytic leukemia were sampled before and after fludarabine- or bendamustine-based chemotherapy.

Multiplex touch-down PCR with TRB-A/B primers amplified rearranged V-D-J TRB sequences. A single record per CDR3 protein comes from TCRdb applying MiXCR to the multiplex PCR reads. The table includes about 8,600 distinct CDR3 sequences, around 25% detected once. The V and J ends lost 5 bases and 0 bases respectively, with 17 bases between them. The CDR3 covers 16 residues. The germline V gene encodes CDR1 LGHNA and CDR2 YSLEER. Study-wide points: Untreated cancer patients had significantly lower blood TCR diversity than age-matched healthy donors.

This clonotype was detected only a few times. What it binds is not known. TCR beta rearrangements were amplified from peripheral blood genomic DNA. The specimen sequenced was blood. This chain uses TRBV4-3 with TRBJ2-7; either TRBD1 or TRBD2 may fit D (7 bases each). The source of this sequence is a human donor with a blood cancer. CDR3 sequence (DNA): TGCGCCAGCAGCGAGGGGGCTAGCGGTACCTCCTACGAGCAGTACTTC. Translating gives CASSEGASGTSYEQYF.